This T cell receptor beta chain was profiled in a study of shared clonotypes between healthy human individuals. Trimming removed 3 bases from V and 4 bases from J, with 13 bases in between. The CDR3 is 15 residues long. Per the germline V gene, CDR1 is LNHDA and CDR2 is SQIVND (reference sequence). Unsorted PBMC DNA was run through sequencing on ten immunoSEQ deep assay plates. In the authors' methods: Filtering differed because ImmunoSEQ produced junction-only sequences that carried no quality scores. Data came from immunoSEQ multiplex PCR; TCRdb stores just in-frame clones and leaves some out. V, J and clone size reflect that table, while D and trimming were determined from the DNA. Of roughly 480,000 clones listed, 70% to 85% are singletons. Comments on this clone: The target antigen is unknown.

Study-wide findings and caveats: Sampling covered nothing but blood. Tissue TCR repertoires likely differ from those found in blood.

The clonotype was recovered from a woman between 40 and 50 years old in good health. Some clones in this sample may be carry-over from other donors' samples. This sequence joins TRBV19 and TRBJ1-5; D ambiguous. The sequencing sample was made of PBMCs. The CDR3: CASSMGWGGNQPQHF. CDR3 coding DNA: TGTGCCAGTAGTATGGGATGGGGAGGGAATCAGCCCCAGCATTTT.